The entry below gives a single T cell receptor (beta chain) sequence along with its context. Which antigen it targets is not known. No base qualities exist here, and no much larger clone lies one base off it. Per the germline V gene, MNHEY is the CDR1 and SVGAGI is the CDR2. The CDR3, cysteine through phenylalanine, is 15 amino acids long. Kept here is only the CDR3 DNA, which spans 45 bases and is read in frame from base 1. V is clipped by 6 bases and J by 1 base, and the sequence between their germline boundaries is 16 bases long. The data stem from a study of blood T cell repertoires in COVID-19 (TCRdb year 2020). With respect to the entire study: Collaborator samples came from the United States, Italy and Spain and covered acute and convalescent phases of COVID-19. The prospective study material was composed of cDNA or gDNA derived from T cells, B-cell-depleted T cells, or PBMCs. A de-identified subject ID, COVID-19 status, age in years and sex were almost always included in the sample metadata. The dataset comprised deeply sampled blood TCRbeta repertoires from subjects exposed to, actively infected with, or recovered from COVID-19. The repertoires were made available in a free public database intended to serve as a resource for research on the immune response to SARS-CoV-2. Where HLA class I and class II types were available, the types were taken from metadata supplied by the sample provider, not from assay-based typing. The samples were drawn from the first 160 participants of the ongoing ImmuneRACE study and from roughly 1,300 subjects provided by 6 global collaborators.

Overall results and qualifications from the work: The amount of clinical and demographic metadata varied by source and participant and was provided uncurated.

Each collaborating institution followed its own protocols to collect whole blood in K2EDTA tubes. For TCRbeta analysis, collaborator samples were shipped as frozen whole blood, as isolated PBMCs, or as DNA extracted from either sample type. TCRbeta CDR3 regions were amplified from genomic DNA by means of the immunoSEQ Assay, a bias-controlled multiplex PCR. On the study's bioinformatics: Nucleated cell counts per sample were estimated from amplification of reference gene primers within the assay. To quantify the absolute abundance of each unique TCRbeta CDR3 rearrangement, sequence reads were collapsed and filtered. For each sample, productive Simpson clonality was calculated by taking the square root of Simpson's diversity index across productive rearrangements. TCRdb provides this immuneACCESS table in a form limited to in-frame rearrangements. Some clones are lacking; in checked studies, under half of them reflect an unresolved V gene, and why the rest are absent is not known. That table is the source of V, J and clone size, and D and trimming were worked out from the DNA. This sample is represented by over 100,000 clones; about nine tenths of them were singletons. The ten largest clones take up 3.5% to 5.5% of the sample.

The chain was built from TRBV6-5 and TRBJ2-7; TRBD1 is possibly the D segment (5 matching bases). The TCR sequence derives from a man aged 35 to 55 with acute or convalescent COVID-19. The sample taken for sequencing was peripheral blood. The CDR3: CASSQDTNLSYEQYF. In nucleotides, the sequence is TGTGCCAGCAGCCAGGACACCAACCTGTCCTACGAGCAGTACTTC.